Listed here are 17 T cell receptor beta chains from one sample, sequenced in a study of T cells after yellow fever vaccination. TCRdb re-called the 5' RACE reads with MiXCR, one entry per CDR3 protein. The sample shows 230,000 or so distinct CDR3 sequences, roughly 4% of them seen only once. Sequencing used PBMCs, obtained 15 days after the yellow fever booster vaccination. The origin of the receptors is a man younger than 35 who received the YFV17D yellow fever vaccine.

The genes are TRBV5-1 and TRBJ1-6; D gene uncertain. V dropped 7 bases and J dropped 5 bases, with 16 bases sitting between them. The CDR3 is 15 residues long. From germline, CDR1 is SGHRS and CDR2 YFSETQ. CDR3 residues: CASAPDPPDNSPLHF. Written as DNA, the CDR3 is TGCGCCAGCGCCCCGGACCCCCCAGATAATTCACCCCTCCACTTT.

Ten or more counts support this clonotype. The chain uses TRBV7-3 and TRBJ2-4; 9 positions agree with TRBD1. The germline gives CDR1 SGHTA, CDR2 FQGTGA. The CDR3 runs 12 residues. V lost 5 bases to trimming and J lost 13 bases; unmatched junction nucleotides: 6. The CDR3 coding sequence is TGTGCCAGCAGCGACAGGACAGGGGCCCAGTACTTC. As protein: CASSDRTGAQYF.

The sample holds many counts of this clonotype. The chain employs TRBV7-9 and TRBJ1-1; D is uncertain. The CDR3 runs 15 residues. Trimming removed 4 bases at V and 2 bases at J, with 14 bases between. Germline assignment: CDR1 SEHNR and CDR2 FQNEAQ (reference sequence). CDR3 DNA sequence: TGTGCCAGCAGCTCCGGCTCGGTATCTAACACTGAAGCTTTCTTT. Translating gives CASSSGSVSNTEAFF.

This clonotype was recorded many times. The V gene is TRBV13, the J gene TRBJ2-3; 12 nucleotides agree with TRBD2. Unmatched junction bases numbered 8, after V lost 1 base and J lost 6 bases. Germline V CDR1 and CDR2: PRHDT, FYEKMQ (reference sequence). The CDR3 covers 17 residues. As DNA, the CDR3 is TGTGCCAGCAGCTTAGTTTCGCTAGCGGGGGGGCCTGATACGCAGTATTTT. Amino acid sequence: CASSLVSLAGGPDTQYF.

This clonotype was recorded many times. V usage is TRBV7-9 and J usage is TRBJ2-1; no clear D gene. Per germline, CDR1 SEHNR and CDR2 FQNEAQ (reference sequence). This CDR3 comprises 12 residues. Trimming shortened V by 5 bases and J by 6 bases, and 8 bases separated the two germline ends. CDR3 sequence (DNA): TGTGCCAGCAGCCCCGCTAGCAATGAGCAGTTCTTC. This translates into CASSPASNEQFF.

In this sample, this clonotype turned up many times. V usage is TRBV19 and J usage is TRBJ1-5; 8 nucleotides agree with TRBD1. CDR3 length: 16 amino acids. Germline V gene sequence: CDR1 LNHDA, CDR2 SQIVND (reference sequence). V gave up 1 base and J gave up 5 bases; unmatched junction bases: 7. CDR3 residues: CASSIVRTGGYQPQHF. CDR3 coding DNA: TGTGCCAGTAGTATAGTAAGAACAGGGGGATATCAGCCCCAGCATTTT. Full variable domain (missing parts from reference TRBV19 and TRBJ1-5): DGGITQSPKYLFRKEGQNVTLSCEQNLNHDAMYWYRQDPGQGLRLIYYSQIVNDFQKGDIAEGYSVSREKKESFPLTVTSAQKNPTAFYLCASSIVRTGGYQPQHFGDGTRLSIL.

This clonotype was detected ten times or more. The chain uses TRBV6-5 and TRBJ2-2, with D possibly matching TRBD1 (6 bases). V shed 2 bases and J shed 1 base, with 8 bases lying between them. Germline CDR1 MNHEY, CDR2 SVGAGI. CDR3 size: 15 residues. CDR3 DNA sequence: TGTGCCAGCAGTTACGGACAGATGAACACCGGGGAGCTGTTTTTT. As protein: CASSYGQMNTGELFF.

This clonotype was recorded many times. V gene TRBV4-1 combines with J gene TRBJ1-6; D uncertain. V gave up 4 bases and J gave up 0 bases, with 7 bases separating them. In germline, CDR1 is MGHRA, CDR2 YSYEKL. CDR3 length: 15 residues. CDR3 protein: CASSPASSYNSPLHF. The DNA for the CDR3 is TGCGCCAGCAGCCCGGCCAGCTCCTATAATTCACCCCTCCACTTT.

With regard to this clonotype: Since a much larger clone is just one base distant, this may be a read error. This chain uses TRBV13 with TRBJ2-1; possibly TRBD2 for D (6 bases). V was shortened by 3 bases and J by 12 bases, with 18 bases between the two germline ends. The germline V gene encodes CDR1 PRHDT and CDR2 FYEKMQ (reference sequence). This CDR3 contains 14 residues. CDR3 in amino acids: CASSFGGTGQRQFF. CDR3 sequence (DNA): TGTGCCAGCAGCTTCGGAGGGACTGGACAAAGGCAGTTCTTC.

In this sample, this clonotype turned up many times. V gene TRBV7-9 combines with J gene TRBJ2-3; 7 positions match TRBD1. The J segment lost 4 bases and the V segment lost 11 bases, leaving 12 bases of the junction unmatched. The CDR3 consists of 14 residues. The germline CDR1 and CDR2 sequences are SEHNR and FQNEAQ (reference sequence). Here the CDR3 DNA reads TGTGCCTGCCGGCGGACAGGTAGTGCAGATACGCAGTATTTT. Translation gives CACRRTGSADTQYF. The variable domain in full, completed from reference TRBV7-9 and TRBJ2-3, reads DTGVSQNPRHKITKRGQNVTFRCDPISEHNRLYWYRQTLGQGPEFLTYFQNEAQLEKSRLLSDRFSAERPKGSFSTLEIQRTEQGDSAMYLCACRRTGSADTQYFGPGTRLTVL.

In its sample, this clonotype was seen many times. J is TRBJ1-1 and V is TRBV7-3; TRBD1 agrees at 7 bases. Germline-derived CDR1 and CDR2 are SGHTA and FQGTGA. J was trimmed by 6 bases and V by 5 bases; bases with no gene match: 9. The length of the CDR3 is 14 residues. This chain's CDR3 is CASSIETGSAEAFF. The CDR3 bases are TGTGCCAGCAGCATCGAGACAGGGTCGGCTGAAGCTTTCTTT.

There are many counts of this clonotype. The chain couples TRBV7-8 to TRBJ2-5; tentative D call: TRBD1 (7 bases). Germline V CDR1 and CDR2: SGHVS, FQNEAQ. Trimming left V 8 bases short and J 5 bases short, with 18 bases between. CDR3 length equals 14 residues. The CDR3 bases are TGTGCCAGCCGGATAGGGGGCGGAGGGGAGACCCAGTACTTC. Protein: CASRIGGGGETQYF.

This clonotype was found many times. The V gene is TRBV6-5, the J gene TRBJ1-3; maybe TRBD1 (5 bases). In germline, CDR1 is MNHEY, CDR2 SVGAGI. The V end lost 6 bases, the J end lost 0 bases, and 12 bases lay between the germline ends. There are 15 residues in the CDR3. The CDR3 sequence: CASRGTVLSGNTIYF. The CDR3 DNA reads TGTGCCAGCAGGGGGACGGTACTCTCTGGAAACACCATATATTTT.

In its sample, this clonotype was seen many times. The genes are TRBV15 and TRBJ2-7; possible D gene TRBD1, 5 bases. The V and J ends lost 3 bases and 1 base respectively, with 7 bases between them. Germline V gives CDR1 LNHNV, CDR2 YYDKDF (reference sequence). The CDR3 consists of 13 residues. The CDR3 DNA follows: TGTGCCACCAGCAGGGACAAGTCCTACGAGCAGTACTTC. Translated, it gives CATSRDKSYEQYF.

At least ten counts were recorded for this clonotype. This chain links TRBV5-6 with TRBJ2-3; 11 bases match TRBD1. There are 15 residues in the CDR3. Per the germline V gene, CDR1 is SGHDT and CDR2 is YYEEEE. V was clipped by 3 bases and J by 8 bases; unmatched bases: 8. The CDR3 region has the DNA TGTGCCAGCAGCTACGGGACAGGGGGACATTTTACGCAGTATTTT. It is translated as CASSYGTGGHFTQYF. Full variable domain (rest looked up from reference TRBV5-6 and TRBJ2-3): DAGVTQSPTHLIKTRGQQVTLRCSPKSGHDTVSWYQQALGQGPQFIFQYYEEEERQRGNFPDRFSGHQFPNYSSELNVNALLLGDSALYLCASSYGTGGHFTQYFGPGTRLTVL.

At least ten counts were recorded for this clonotype. This chain joins TRBV12-3 or TRBV12-4 and TRBJ2-5; D unclear. V lost 3 bases and J lost 4, with 6 bases in between. This CDR3 has 12 amino acids. The chain's CDR3 is CASSFKGETQYF. For the CDR3, the DNA is TGTGCCAGCAGTTTTAAGGGAGAGACCCAGTACTTC.

This clonotype was counted at least ten times. The V gene is TRBV6-4, the J gene TRBJ2-7; D uncertain. The germline CDR1 and CDR2 sequences are MRHNA and SNTAGT. CDR3 length: 12 amino acids. V shed 2 bases and J shed 2 bases, with 4 bases lying between them. The DNA for the CDR3 is TGTGCCAGCAGTGACGGGACCTACGAGCAGTACGTC. Translating it yields CASSDGTYEQYV.